Presented here are 9 T cell receptor beta chains from one specimen sequenced in a study of blood T cell repertoires in COVID-19. Produced via immunoSEQ multiplex PCR; TCRdb's table is partial and in-frame only. The sample has hundreds of thousands of clones; 85% to 90% are singletons. The sequenced material came from peripheral blood. The receptors derive from a woman aged 50 to 65 with COVID-19, enrolled during active disease.

This clone occurred a few times. V usage is TRBV7-8 and J usage is TRBJ1-1; D is uncertain. The CDR3 runs 14 residues. The germline CDR1 and CDR2 sequences are SGHVS and FQNEAQ. Trimming stripped 2 bases from V and 1 base from J, with 8 bases between. The CDR3 nucleotides are TGTGCCAGCAGCTTACGTCCGGGGAACACTGAAGCTTTCTTT. This translates into CASSLRPGNTEAFF.

This clone came up once. The rearrangement links TRBV6-5 to TRBJ2-7; TRBD2 agrees at 8 bases. With 6 bases clipped from V and 4 bases from J, the junction kept 8 bases outside the gene matches. The length of the CDR3 is 14 residues. Germline V gene data show CDR1 as MNHEY and CDR2 as SVGAGI. CDR3 DNA: TGTGCCAGCAGCTCAAGCGGGAGTTTGTACGAGCAGTACTTC. Its protein product is CASSSSGSLYEQYF.

The V gene is TRBV4-2, the J gene TRBJ1-1; maybe TRBD1 (6 bases). This CDR3 has 15 amino acids. Germline CDR1 LGHNA, CDR2 YNFKEQ. Trimming took off 1 base at V and 4 bases at J, with 13 bases between the two ends. This CDR3 is CASSQARGWGTEAFF. The CDR3 region has the DNA TGTGCCAGCAGCCAAGCCAGGGGATGGGGCACTGAAGCTTTCTTT.

The chain couples TRBV27 to TRBJ2-2; TRBD1 matches 9 bases. V was pared by 5 bases and J by 3 bases, with 7 bases of the junction left unmatched. Germline-derived CDR1 and CDR2 are MNHEY and SMNVEV (reference sequence). The CDR3 contains 16 residues. The CDR3 bases are TGTGCCAGCAGTGGGTTCGACAGGGGGGACACCGGGGAGCTGTTTTTT. It translates to CASSGFDRGDTGELFF.

This clone was seen a single time. The chain recombines TRBV6-2 or TRBV6-3 with TRBJ2-1; TRBD1 matches 12 bases. The CDR3 has 20 residues. In germline, CDR1 is MNHEY, CDR2 SVGEGT. J gave up 0 bases and V 2 bases, and 11 bases lay outside the gene matches. As DNA, the CDR3 is TGTGCCAGCAGTTACCGGGGCGGGACAGGGGGCGCCCACTCCTACAATGAGCAGTTCTTC. Translated, it gives CASSYRGGTGGAHSYNEQFF.

The chain links TRBV10-3 to TRBJ2-7, with 7 bases matching TRBD1. Germline loops: CDR1 ENHRY, CDR2 SYGVKD. J lost 3 bases, V lost 2 bases, and 13 bases had no gene match. The CDR3 is 17 amino acids. In DNA form, the CDR3 reads TGTGCCATCAGTGAGGCAAACCGGGACAGTGGAGGCTACGAGCAGTACTTC. Translation gives CAISEANRDSGGYEQYF.

The V and J genes are TRBV5-8 and TRBJ1-2; TRBD1 might be the D (6 bases). The V end was cut by 6 bases, the J end by 5 bases, with 14 bases between. The germline V gene encodes CDR1 SGHTS and CDR2 YDEGEE. The CDR3 is 13 amino acids. The chain's CDR3 is CASTSQGLYGYTF. DNA for the CDR3: TGTGCCAGCACCTCACAGGGATTGTATGGCTACACCTTC.

This clone was seen a handful of times. The gene calls are TRBV7-9 and TRBJ2-1; 8 bases are a match to TRBD1. This CDR3 contains 13 residues. V lost 5 bases, J lost 9 bases, and 6 bases stayed unmatched. Germline CDR1 reads SEHNR; CDR2 reads FQNEAQ (reference sequence). Here the CDR3 reads CASSPQGAVEQFF. CDR3 coding DNA: TGTGCCAGCAGCCCCCAGGGGGCAGTTGAGCAGTTCTTC. The full variable domain, rest sourced from reference TRBV7-9 and TRBJ2-1, is DTGVSQNPRHKITKRGQNVTFRCDPISEHNRLYWYRQTLGQGPEFLTYFQNEAQLEKSRLLSDRFSAERPKGSFSTLEIQRTEQGDSAMYLCASSPQGAVEQFFGPGTRLTVL.

The rearrangement uses TRBV4-1 and TRBJ2-1; 7 positions agree with TRBD2. Germline CDR1 reads MGHRA; CDR2 reads YSYEKL. CDR3 length equals 14 residues. V lost 0 bases, J lost 8 bases, and 4 bases stayed unmatched. The CDR3 loop reads CASSQDPSGYEQFF. Written as DNA, the CDR3 is TGCGCCAGCAGCCAAGACCCTAGCGGCTATGAGCAGTTCTTC.